This T cell receptor beta chain comes out of a study of OX40 agonist ivuxolimab in advanced cancers. Sequenced by immunoSEQ multiplex PCR; TCRdb stores in-frame clones only, minus some. This table has about 77,000 clones, around four fifths appearing once. CDR1 and CDR2 (germline): LGHNA, YSLEER. V was pared by 0 bases and J by 7 bases, with 6 bases of the junction left unmatched. This CDR3 contains 17 residues. Only one count was recorded for this clone. Source: CD4+ or CD8+ T cells sorted from blood, taken in a trial of the OX40 agonist ivuxolimab. The origin of this receptor is an adult with an advanced solid tumor such as melanoma, head and neck, liver or kidney cancer. This chain uses TRBV4-3 with TRBJ2-1; 13 bases line up with TRBD2. For the CDR3, the DNA is TGCGCCAGCAGCCAAGATAAATGGACTAGCGGGAGTAATGAGCAGTTCTTC. Its protein product is CASSQDKWTSGSNEQFF.